This T cell receptor beta chain is from a study of PD-1 blockade in classical Hodgkin lymphoma. Study-level points and caveats: It was CD4+ TCR diversity, not CD8+, that rose significantly by C4D1. Sources of repertoire differences remain undefined, possibly disease activity or prior therapy.

The patients all showed relapse after autologous stem cell transplantation, while their brentuximab vedotin exposure varied. Complete response, partial response or progressive disease constituted the best responses recorded. CDR3 size: 15 residues. Germline CDR1 and CDR2: SNHLY and FYNNEI. V lost 6 bases and J lost 6; bases outside the gene matches: 5. About this clone itself: Its target is not known.

Profiled with immunoSEQ multiplex PCR; TCRdb holds only in-frame clones, not every one. The table has about 35,000 clones, 76% seen once. This clonotype was obtained from a human donor with classical Hodgkin lymphoma. Sample: peripheral blood mononuclear cells (PBMCs), taken before the second cycle of nivolumab. The J gene is TRBJ1-6, the V gene TRBV2, with 10 bases matching TRBD1. Written as DNA, the CDR3 is TGTGCCAGCAGCGCGACAGGGGGCGGTAATTCACCCCTCCACTTT. Residues: CASSATGGGNSPLHF.